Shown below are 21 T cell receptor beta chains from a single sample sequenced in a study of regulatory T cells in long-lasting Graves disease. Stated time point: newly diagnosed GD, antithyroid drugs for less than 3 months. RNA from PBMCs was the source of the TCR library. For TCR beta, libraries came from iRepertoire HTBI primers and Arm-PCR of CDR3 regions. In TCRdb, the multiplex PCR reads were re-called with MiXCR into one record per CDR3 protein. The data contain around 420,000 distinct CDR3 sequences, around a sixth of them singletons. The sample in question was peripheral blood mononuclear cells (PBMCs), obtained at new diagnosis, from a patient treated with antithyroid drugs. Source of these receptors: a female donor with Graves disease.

CDR3 DNA: TGTGCCAGCAAAAGGGGTCCGCTCAACTATGGCTACACCTTC. Its protein is CASKRGPLNYGYTF. The chain recombines TRBV6-1 with TRBJ1-2; possibly TRBD1 for D (5 bases). V lost 7 bases to trimming and J lost 2 bases, with 14 bases between them. The CDR3 spans 14 residues. Germline CDR1 and CDR2: MNHNS and SASEGT.

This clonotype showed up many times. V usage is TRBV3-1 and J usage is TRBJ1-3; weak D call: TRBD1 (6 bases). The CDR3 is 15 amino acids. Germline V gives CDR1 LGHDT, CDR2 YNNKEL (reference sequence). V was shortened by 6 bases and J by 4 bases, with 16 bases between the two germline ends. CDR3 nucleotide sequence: TGTGCCAGCAGTGGCCGGACAGTTCCCGGAAACACCATATATTTT. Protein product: CASSGRTVPGNTIYF.

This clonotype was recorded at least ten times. The CDR3 here is CASSLRNMNTEAFF. CDR3 nucleotides: TGTGCCAGCAGCCTCAGGAACATGAACACTGAAGCTTTCTTT. The rearrangement links TRBV7-9 to TRBJ1-1, with D uncertain. The CDR3 runs 14 residues. Trimming shortened V by 5 bases and J by 0 bases, and 10 bases separated the two germline ends. The germline gives CDR1 SEHNR, CDR2 FQNEAQ (reference sequence). The variable domain in full, with the rest retrieved from reference TRBV7-9 and TRBJ1-1, is DTGVSQNPRHKITKRGQNVTFRCDPISEHNRLYWYRQTLGQGPEFLTYFQNEAQLEKSRLLSDRFSAERPKGSFSTLEIQRTEQGDSAMYLCASSLRNMNTEAFFGQGTRLTVV.

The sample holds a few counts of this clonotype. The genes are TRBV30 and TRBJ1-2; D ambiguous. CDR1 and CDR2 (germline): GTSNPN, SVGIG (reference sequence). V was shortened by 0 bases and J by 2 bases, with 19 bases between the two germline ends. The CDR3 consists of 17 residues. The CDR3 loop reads CAWSVLNRRYRNYGYTF. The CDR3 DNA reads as TGTGCCTGGAGTGTACTTAACCGTAGGTACAGAAACTATGGCTACACCTTC.

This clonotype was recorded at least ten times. The CDR3 sequence is CASSPQEERNTEAFF. CDR3 nucleotides: TGTGCCAGCAGTCCCCAGGAGGAGCGGAACACTGAAGCTTTCTTT. This chain links TRBV6-1 with TRBJ1-1; D ambiguous. V was pared by 5 bases and J by 1 base, with 14 bases between. The CDR3 loop spans 15 amino acids. CDR1 is MNHNS, CDR2 SASEGT, per germline.

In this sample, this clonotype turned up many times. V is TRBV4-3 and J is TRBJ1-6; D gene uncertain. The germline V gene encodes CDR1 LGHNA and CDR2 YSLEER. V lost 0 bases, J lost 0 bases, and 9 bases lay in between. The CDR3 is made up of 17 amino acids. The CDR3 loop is CASSQDVPSSYNSPLHF. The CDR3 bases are TGCGCCAGCAGCCAAGACGTACCCAGCTCCTATAATTCACCCCTCCACTTT.

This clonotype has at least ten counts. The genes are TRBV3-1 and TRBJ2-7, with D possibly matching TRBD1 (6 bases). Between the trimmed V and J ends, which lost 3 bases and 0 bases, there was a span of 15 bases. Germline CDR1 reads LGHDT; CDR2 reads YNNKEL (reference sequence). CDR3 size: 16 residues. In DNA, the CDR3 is TGTGCCAGCAGCCACCCCGGGACAAGAAGCTCCTACGAGCAGTACTTC. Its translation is CASSHPGTRSSYEQYF.

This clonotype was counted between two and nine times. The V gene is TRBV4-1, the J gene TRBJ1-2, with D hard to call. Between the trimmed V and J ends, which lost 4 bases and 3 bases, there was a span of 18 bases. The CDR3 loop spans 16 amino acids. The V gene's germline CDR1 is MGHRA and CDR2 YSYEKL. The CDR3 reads CASSLNGDWDHYGYTF. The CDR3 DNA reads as TGCGCCAGCAGCCTAAACGGGGATTGGGATCACTATGGCTACACCTTC.

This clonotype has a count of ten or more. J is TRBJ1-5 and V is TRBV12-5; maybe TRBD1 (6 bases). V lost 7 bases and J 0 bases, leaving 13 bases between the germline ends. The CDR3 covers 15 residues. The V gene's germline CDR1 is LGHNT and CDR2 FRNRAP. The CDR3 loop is CASAQGGISNQPQHF. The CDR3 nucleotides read TGTGCTAGTGCCCAAGGGGGGATTAGCAATCAGCCCCAGCATTTT.

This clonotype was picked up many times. The CDR3 DNA is TGTGCCAGCAGCTTAGCCGGGGACGCGCGGGGGGGTGAGCAGTTCTTC. It specifies CASSLAGDARGGEQFF. The genes are TRBV11-2 and TRBJ2-1, with 9 bases aligning to TRBD2. V lost 1 base to trimming and J lost 9 bases; unmatched junction nucleotides: 10. CDR3 length: 16 residues. Germline V lookup: CDR1 SGHAT, CDR2 FQNNGV.

The chain's CDR3 is CASSEGGRGDTQYF. The CDR3 coding sequence is TGTGCCAGCAGTGAAGGGGGCCGGGGAGATACGCAGTATTTT. The rearrangement uses TRBV5-4 and TRBJ2-3, with 7 bases that match TRBD1. The CDR3 is made up of 14 amino acids. Germline assignment: CDR1 SGHNT and CDR2 YYREEE (reference sequence). J lost 5 bases, V lost 5 bases, and 8 bases had no gene match.

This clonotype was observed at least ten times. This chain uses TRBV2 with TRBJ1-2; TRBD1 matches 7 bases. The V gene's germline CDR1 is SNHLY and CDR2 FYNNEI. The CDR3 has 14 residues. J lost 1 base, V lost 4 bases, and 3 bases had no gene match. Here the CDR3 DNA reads TGTGCCAGCAGTGGGACAGGCGATAACTATGGCTACACCTTC. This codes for CASSGTGDNYGYTF.

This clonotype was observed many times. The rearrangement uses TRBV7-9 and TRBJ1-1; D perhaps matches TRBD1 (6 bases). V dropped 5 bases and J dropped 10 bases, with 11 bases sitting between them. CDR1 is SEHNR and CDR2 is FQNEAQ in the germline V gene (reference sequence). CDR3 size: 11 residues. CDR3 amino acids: CASSLDSSAFF. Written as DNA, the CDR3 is TGTGCCAGCAGCCTGGACAGCTCAGCTTTCTTT.

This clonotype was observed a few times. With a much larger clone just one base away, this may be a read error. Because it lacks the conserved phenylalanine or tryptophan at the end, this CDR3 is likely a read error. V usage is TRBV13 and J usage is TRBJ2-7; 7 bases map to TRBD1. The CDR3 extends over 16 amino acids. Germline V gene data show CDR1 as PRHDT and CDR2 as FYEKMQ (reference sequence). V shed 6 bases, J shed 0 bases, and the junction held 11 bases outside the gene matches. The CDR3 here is CASSRQGDPRSYEQYS. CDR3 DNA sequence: TGTGCCAGCAGTCGACAGGGAGATCCTCGCTCCTACGAGCAGTACTCC.

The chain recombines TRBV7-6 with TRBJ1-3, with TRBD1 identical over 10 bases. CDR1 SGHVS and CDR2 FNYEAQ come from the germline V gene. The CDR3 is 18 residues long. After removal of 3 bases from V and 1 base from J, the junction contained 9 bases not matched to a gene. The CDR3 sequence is CASSFKSGTGDSGNTIYF. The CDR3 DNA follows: TGTGCCAGCAGCTTTAAATCCGGGACAGGGGATTCTGGAAACACCATATATTTT.

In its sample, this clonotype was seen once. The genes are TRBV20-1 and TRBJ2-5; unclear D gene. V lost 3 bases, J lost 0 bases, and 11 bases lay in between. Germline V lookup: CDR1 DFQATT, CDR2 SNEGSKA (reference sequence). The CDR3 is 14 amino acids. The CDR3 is CSASVKRNQETQYF. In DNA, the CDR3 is TGCAGTGCTAGTGTGAAGCGTAACCAAGAGACCCAGTACTTC.

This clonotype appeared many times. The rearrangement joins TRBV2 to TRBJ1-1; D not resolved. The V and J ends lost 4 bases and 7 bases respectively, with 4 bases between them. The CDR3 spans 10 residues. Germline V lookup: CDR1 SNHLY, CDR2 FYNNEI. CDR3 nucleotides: TGTGCCAGCAGTGGTCTTGAAGCTTTCTTT. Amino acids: CASSGLEAFF. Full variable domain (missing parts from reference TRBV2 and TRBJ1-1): EPEVTQTPSHQVTQMGQEVILRCVPISNHLYFYWYRQILGQKVEFLVSFYNNEISEKSEIFDDQFSVERPDGSNFTLKIRSTKLEDSAMYFCASSGLEAFFGQGTRLTVV.

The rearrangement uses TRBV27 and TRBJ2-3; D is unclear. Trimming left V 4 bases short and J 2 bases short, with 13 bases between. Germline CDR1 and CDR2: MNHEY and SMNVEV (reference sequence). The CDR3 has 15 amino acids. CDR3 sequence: CASSSSLGPTDTQYF. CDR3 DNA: TGTGCCAGCAGTTCTAGTCTAGGGCCCACAGATACGCAGTATTTT.

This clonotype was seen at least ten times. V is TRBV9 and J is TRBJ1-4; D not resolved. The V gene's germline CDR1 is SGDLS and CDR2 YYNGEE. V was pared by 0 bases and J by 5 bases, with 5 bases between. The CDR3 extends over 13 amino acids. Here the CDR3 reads CASSVDQNEKLFF. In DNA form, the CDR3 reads TGTGCCAGCAGCGTAGACCAAAATGAAAAACTGTTTTTT. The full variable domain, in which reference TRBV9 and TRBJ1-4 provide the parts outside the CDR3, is DSGVTQTPKHLITATGQRVTLRCSPRSGDLSVYWYQQSLDQGLQFLIQYYNGEERAKGNILERFSAQQFPDLHSELNLSSLELGDSALYFCASSVDQNEKLFFGSGTQLSVL.

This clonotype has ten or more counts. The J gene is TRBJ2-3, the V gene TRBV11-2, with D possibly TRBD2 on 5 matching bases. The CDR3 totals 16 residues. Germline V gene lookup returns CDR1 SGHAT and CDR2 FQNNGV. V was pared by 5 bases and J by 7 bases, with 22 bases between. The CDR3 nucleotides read TGTGCCAGCAGCCGGGAATCAAGCTGGTTGGGAAATACGCAGTATTTT. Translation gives CASSRESSWLGNTQYF.

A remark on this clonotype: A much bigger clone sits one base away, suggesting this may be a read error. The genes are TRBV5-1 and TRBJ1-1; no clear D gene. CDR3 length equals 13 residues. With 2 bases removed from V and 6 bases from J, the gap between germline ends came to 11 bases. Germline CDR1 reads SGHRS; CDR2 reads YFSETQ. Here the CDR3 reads CASSLREDAEAFF. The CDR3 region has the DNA TGCGCCAGCAGCTTAAGGGAGGACGCTGAAGCTTTCTTT.